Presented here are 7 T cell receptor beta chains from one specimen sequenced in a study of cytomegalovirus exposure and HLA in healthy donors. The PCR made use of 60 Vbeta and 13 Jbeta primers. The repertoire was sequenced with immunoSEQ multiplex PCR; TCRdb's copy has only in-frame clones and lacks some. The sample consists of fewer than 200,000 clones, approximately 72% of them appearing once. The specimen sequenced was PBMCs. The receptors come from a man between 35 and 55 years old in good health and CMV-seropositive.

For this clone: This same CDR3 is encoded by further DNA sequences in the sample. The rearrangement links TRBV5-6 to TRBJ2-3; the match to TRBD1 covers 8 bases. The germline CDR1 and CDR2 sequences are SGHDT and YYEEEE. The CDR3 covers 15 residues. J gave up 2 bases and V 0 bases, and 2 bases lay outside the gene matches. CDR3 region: CASSLATGATDTQYF. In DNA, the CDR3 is TGTGCCAGCAGCTTGGCGACAGGGGCCACAGATACGCAGTATTTT.

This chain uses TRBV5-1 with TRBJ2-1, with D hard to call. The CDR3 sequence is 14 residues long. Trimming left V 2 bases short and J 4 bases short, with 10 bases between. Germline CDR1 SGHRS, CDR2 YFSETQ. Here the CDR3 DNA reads TGCGCCAGCAGCTTTTCCCCCCAATACAATGAGCAGTTCTTC. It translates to CASSFSPQYNEQFF.

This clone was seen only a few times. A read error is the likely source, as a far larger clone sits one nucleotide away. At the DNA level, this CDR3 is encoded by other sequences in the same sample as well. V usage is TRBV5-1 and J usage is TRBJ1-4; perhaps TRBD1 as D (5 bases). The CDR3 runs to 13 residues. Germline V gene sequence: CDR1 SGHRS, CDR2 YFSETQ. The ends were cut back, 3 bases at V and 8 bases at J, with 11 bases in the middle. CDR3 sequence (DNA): TGCGCCAGCAGCTGGAGGGGTGACGAAAAACTGTTTTTT. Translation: CASSWRGDEKLFF.

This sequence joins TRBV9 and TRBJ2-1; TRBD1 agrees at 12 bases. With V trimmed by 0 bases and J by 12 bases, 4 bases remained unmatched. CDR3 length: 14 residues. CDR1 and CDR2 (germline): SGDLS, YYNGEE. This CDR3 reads CASSVGGTGGWQFF. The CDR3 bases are TGTGCCAGCAGCGTAGGCGGGACAGGGGGCTGGCAGTTCTTC.

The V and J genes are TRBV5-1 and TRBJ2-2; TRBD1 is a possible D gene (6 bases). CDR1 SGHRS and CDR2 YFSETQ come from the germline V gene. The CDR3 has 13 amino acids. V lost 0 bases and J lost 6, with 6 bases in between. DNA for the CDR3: TGCGCCAGCAGCTTGGAGGGGGCCGGGGAGCTGTTTTTT. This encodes CASSLEGAGELFF.

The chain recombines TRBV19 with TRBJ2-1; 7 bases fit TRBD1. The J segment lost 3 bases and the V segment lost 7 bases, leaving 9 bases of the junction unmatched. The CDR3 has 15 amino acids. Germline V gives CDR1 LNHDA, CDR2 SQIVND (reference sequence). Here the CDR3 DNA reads TGTGCCAGTAAAGAGATACAGGGGAACTACAATGAGCAGTTCTTC. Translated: CASKEIQGNYNEQFF.

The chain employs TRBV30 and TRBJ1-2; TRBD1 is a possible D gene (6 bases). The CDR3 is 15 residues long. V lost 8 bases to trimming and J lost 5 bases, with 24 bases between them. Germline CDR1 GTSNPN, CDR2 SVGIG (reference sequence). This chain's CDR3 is CAGYAFTGIGYGYTF. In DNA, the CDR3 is TGTGCCGGGTATGCTTTTACAGGGATAGGGTATGGCTACACCTTC.